What follows describes a single TCR beta chain. Repertoires were generated with immunoSEQ multiplex PCR, while TCRdb's copy carries only in-frame clones and drops some. The sample gives roughly 60,000 clones, around nine tenths of which show up once; under 8.5% is in the top ten. This entry belongs to a study of blood T cell repertoires in COVID-19. The CDR3 consists of 16 residues. The V and J ends lost 4 bases and 6 bases respectively, with 21 bases between them. Germline lookup yields CDR1 LNHDA and CDR2 SQIVND (reference sequence). The chain carries TRBV19 and TRBJ1-2, with D perhaps TRBD1 (5 bases). This clonotype was obtained from a human donor with active COVID-19. The donor label of this sample is uncertain. Source material: peripheral blood. CDR3 DNA sequence: TGTGCCAGTAGTAATGCCCGGACACTCGCCCAGAATGGCTACACCTTC. Its protein is CASSNARTLAQNGYTF.